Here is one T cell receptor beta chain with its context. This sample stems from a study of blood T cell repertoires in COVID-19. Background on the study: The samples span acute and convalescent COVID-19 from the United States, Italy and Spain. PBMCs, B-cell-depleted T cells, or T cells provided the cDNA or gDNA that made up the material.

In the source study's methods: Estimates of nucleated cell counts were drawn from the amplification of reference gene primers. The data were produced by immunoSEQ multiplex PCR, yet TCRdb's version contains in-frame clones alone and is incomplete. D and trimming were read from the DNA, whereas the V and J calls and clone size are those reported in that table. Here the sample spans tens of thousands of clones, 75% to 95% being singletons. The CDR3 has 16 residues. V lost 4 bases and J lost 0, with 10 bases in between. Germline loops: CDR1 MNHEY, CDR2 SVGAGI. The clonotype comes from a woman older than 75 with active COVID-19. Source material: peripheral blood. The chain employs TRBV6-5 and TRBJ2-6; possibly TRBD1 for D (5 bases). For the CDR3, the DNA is TGTGCCAGCAGTTTACCGCAGGGCTCTGGGGCCAACGTCCTGACTTTC. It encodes CASSLPQGSGANVLTF.